The rows below give T cell receptor beta chains drawn from one sample of a study of cytomegalovirus exposure and HLA in healthy donors. The assay was immunoSEQ multiplex PCR, and TCRdb's table has in-frame clones only and misses some. The sample lists approximately 170,000 clones, 85% seen once, with around a sixth in the top ten. The sequenced sample consisted of PBMCs. All receptors derive from a man between 18 and 29 years old in good health and CMV-seropositive. CDR3s include the opening cysteine and the closing phenylalanine or tryptophan. A D gene is named only where the DNA matches it firmly. A row's size may be missing; if present it is once, few, many or a size class.

v_gene	d_gene	j_gene	abundance	CDR3aa	CDR3nt
TRBV10-3	TRBD1	TRBJ1-1	.	CAIRTGDGVGEAFF	TGTGCCATCCGGACAGGGGATGGGGTGGGTGAAGCTTTCTTT
TRBV4-1	.	TRBJ1-2	.	CASSPYRVLKDYGYTF	TGCGCCAGCAGCCCTTACAGGGTTCTAAAGGACTATGGCTACACCTTC
TRBV9	TRBD1	TRBJ2-7	.	CASSVGQGAFDEQYF	TGTGCCAGCAGCGTAGGGCAGGGGGCTTTCGACGAGCAGTACTTC
TRBV19	.	TRBJ1-5	.	CASSPPGGQPQHF	TGTGCCAGTAGTCCCCCCGGAGGGCAGCCCCAGCATTTT
TRBV2	.	TRBJ1-2	few	CASREGNGYTF	TGTGCCAGCAGGGAGGGCAACGGCTACACCTTC
TRBV7-3	TRBD1	TRBJ2-3	.	CASSLISRGGSDTQYF	TGTGCCAGCAGCTTAATCAGTCGAGGGGGCTCAGATACGCAGTATTTT
TRBV6-1	.	TRBJ1-5	.	CASSELETDRPEPQHF	TGTGCCAGCAGTGAACTTGAGACAGATCGACCGGAGCCCCAGCATTTT
TRBV4-1	.	TRBJ1-2	.	CASSQDSVGYTF	TGCGCCAGCAGCCAAGACAGCGTTGGCTACACCTTC
TRBV7-8	TRBD1	TRBJ2-3	once	CASSLGYSGQGALGDTQYF	TGTGCCAGCAGCTTGGGATATTCGGGACAGGGGGCGCTGGGGGATACGCAGTATTTT
TRBV27	.	TRBJ2-1	once	CASTPGDSSYNEQFF	TGTGCCAGCACCCCGGGGGACTCCTCCTACAATGAGCAGTTCTTC
TRBV5-1	.	TRBJ2-5	.	CASSSQGQETQYF	TGCGCCAGCAGCTCCCAGGGGCAAGAGACCCAGTACTTC
TRBV25-1	TRBD2	TRBJ2-5	.	CASSDSGGTGETQYF	TGTGCCAGCAGTGACTCGGGGGGGACCGGAGAGACCCAGTACTTC
TRBV6-5	TRBD2	TRBJ2-1	.	CASSSTSGPYNEQFF	TGTGCCAGCAGCTCGACTAGCGGGCCCTACAATGAGCAGTTCTTC
TRBV7-7	.	TRBJ2-1	.	CASSPSPRNEQFF	TGTGCTAGCAGCCCCTCCCCGAGAAATGAGCAGTTCTTC
TRBV28	.	TRBJ1-5	.	CASSLDQGGGQPQHF	TGTGCCAGCAGTTTAGATCAGGGTGGTGGACAGCCCCAGCATTTT
TRBV29-1	TRBD1	TRBJ1-2	.	CSAVGQGLYGYTF	TGCAGCGCTGTGGGACAGGGGCTGTACGGCTACACCTTC
TRBV2	.	TRBJ2-3	.	CASSELSWETSTDTQYF	TGTGCCAGCAGTGAACTTTCGTGGGAGACTAGCACAGATACGCAGTATTTT